This T cell receptor beta chain originates from a study of naive and memory T cell subsets. This CDR3 has 12 residues. V lost 3 bases, J lost 9 bases, and 9 bases lay in between. From germline, CDR1 is MGHRA and CDR2 YSYEKL. An equimolar mix of two oligonucleotides served as the beta constant-region primer for TRBC1 and TRBC2. TCRdb analysed the UMI-ligation and nested PCR reads with MiXCR anew, one entry per CDR3 protein. The sample consists of 130,000 to 150,000 distinct CDR3 sequences, 17% of them appearing once. The table lists this clonotype with a few counts. The sequenced material came from naive CD4+ T cells from blood. The rearrangement links TRBV4-1 to TRBJ1-5; D is unresolved. This clonotype was obtained from a human donor in good health. The CDR3 loop reads CASSQVTGPQHF. In nucleotides, the CDR3 is TGCGCCAGCAGCCAGGTCACCGGGCCCCAGCATTTT.